One sample yielded the 9 T cell receptor beta chains listed below, sequenced in a study of T-cell reconstitution after alpha-beta-depleted transplantation in children. Construction of the TCRbeta library involved unique molecular identifiers. TCRdb used MiXCR to reprocess the PCR reads, holding one entry per CDR3 protein. The sample lists over 45,000 distinct CDR3 sequences, about 10% occurring once. The material was PBMCs, mostly from graft donor cells, obtained 60 days after TCRalphabeta/CD19-depleted stem cell transplant. These receptors originate from a male patient aged 2 to 10 who had a stem cell transplant for chronic granulomatous disease, so the T cells may come from the graft donor.

This clonotype was counted a few times. The chain uses TRBV7-9 and TRBJ2-1; D is undetermined. This CDR3 spans 17 amino acids. Trimming removed 1 base at V and 8 bases at J, with 21 bases between. The germline V gene has CDR1 SEHNR and CDR2 FQNEAQ (reference sequence). The CDR3 here is CASSLGSGKVGKYEQFF. The CDR3 coding sequence is TGTGCCAGCAGCTTAGGCTCTGGCAAGGTAGGGAAGTATGAGCAGTTCTTC.

The V gene is TRBV20-1, the J gene TRBJ1-5; no clear D. Per germline, CDR1 DFQATT and CDR2 SNEGSKA (reference sequence). The CDR3 sequence is 13 residues long. V was clipped by 3 bases and J by 4 bases, with 10 bases between them. The CDR3 DNA follows: TGCAGTGCTAGGGGCCAGGCGAATCAGCCCCAGCATTTT. This sequence encodes CSARGQANQPQHF.

This clonotype was found many times. The chain couples TRBV6-1 to TRBJ2-7; weak D call: TRBD2 (5 bases). There are 13 residues in the CDR3. V lost 8 bases, J lost 4 bases, and 15 bases lay in between. Germline lookup yields CDR1 MNHNS and CDR2 SASEGT. The CDR3 DNA is TGTGCCAGCGCGGACTTCGTAAAGTACGAGCAGTACTTC. The encoded protein is CASADFVKYEQYF.

This clonotype was observed many times. The chain joins TRBV3-1 to TRBJ2-1; D is possibly TRBD2 (6 bases). The germline V gene encodes CDR1 LGHDT and CDR2 YNNKEL (reference sequence). The CDR3 contains 17 residues. Trimming stripped 2 bases from V and 10 bases from J, with 24 bases between. CDR3 DNA sequence: TGTGCCAGCAGCCAACGTCTCCCCGGAGGGCCAAAAGACGAGCAGTTCTTC. Translated, it gives CASSQRLPGGPKDEQFF.

This clonotype was recorded at least ten times. This chain joins TRBV6-4 and TRBJ2-1; 9 nucleotides line up with TRBD2. This CDR3 comprises 16 residues. CDR1 is MRHNA, CDR2 SNTAGT, per germline. The ends lost 5 bases at V and 3 bases at J; junction bases unmatched: 8. The CDR3 is CASSPLAGVGYNEQFF. As DNA, the CDR3 is TGTGCCAGCAGTCCATTAGCGGGAGTAGGCTACAATGAGCAGTTCTTC.

This clonotype was detected many times. The rearrangement joins TRBV19 to TRBJ2-2, with D hard to call. Trimming shortened V by 1 base and J by 4 bases, and 4 bases separated the two germline ends. CDR3 length: 13 residues. The germline gives CDR1 LNHDA, CDR2 SQIVND (reference sequence). Here the CDR3 reads CASSIGRTGELFF. The DNA for the CDR3 is TGTGCCAGTAGTATAGGTCGCACCGGGGAGCTGTTTTTT.

This clonotype was seen repeatedly, ten times or more. V and J are TRBV18 and TRBJ1-3; 7 nucleotides match TRBD1. From germline, CDR1 is KGHSH and CDR2 LQKENI. After removal of 5 bases from V and 4 bases from J, the junction contained 8 bases not matched to a gene. There are 15 residues in the CDR3. CDR3 loop: CASSSDRDIGNTIYF. CDR3 DNA sequence: TGTGCCAGCTCATCCGACAGGGACATAGGAAACACCATATATTTT.

Ten or more counts support this clonotype. The J gene is TRBJ2-5, the V gene TRBV29-1, with D hard to call. V dropped 7 bases and J dropped 2 bases, with 11 bases sitting between them. The germline gives CDR1 SQVTM, CDR2 ANQGSEA. The CDR3 runs 12 residues. CDR3 in DNA: TGCAGCGCTCGGGTCCAGCAAGAGACCCAGTACTTC. It translates to CSARVQQETQYF. The full variable domain, in which reference TRBV29-1 and TRBJ2-5 provide the parts outside the CDR3, is SAVISQKPSRDICQRGTSLTIQCQVDSQVTMMFWYRQQPGQSLTLIATANQGSEATYESGFVIDKFPISRPNLTFSTLTVSNMSPEDSSIYLCSARVQQETQYFGPGTRLLVL.

This clonotype has a count of ten or more. At one end the junction does not follow the germline gene, possibly because of a read error. This chain connects TRBV25-1 to TRBJ2-3; 8 positions match TRBD1. This CDR3 comprises 12 residues. CDR1 is MGHDK and CDR2 is SYGVNS in the germline V gene. The CDR3 protein is CASSVGAGGRDF. The CDR3 nucleotides read TGTGCCAGCAGTGTGGGGGCAGGGGGCCGGGATTTT.